A selection of T cell receptor beta chains follows, all from one sample in a study of T cells in Graves' hyperthyroidism and ophthalmopathy. TCRdb reanalysed the multiplex PCR reads using MiXCR and keeps one entry per CDR3 protein. The sample holds more than 550,000 distinct CDR3 sequences, about 45% seen once. The specimen sequenced was peripheral blood or thyroid tissue (not recorded which). The origin of the receptors is an adult man with Graves' disease, either hyperthyroidism or ophthalmopathy (not recorded which). The CDR3 runs from the conserved cysteine through the conserved F or W. D genes are given only for firm matches. Clone size is not always given. Where it is, it says once, few, many or a class for expanded clones.

j_call | cdr3_length | clone_size | v_call | d_call | cdr3_aa | cdr3_nt
TRBJ1-2 | 13 | many | TRBV10-3 | . | CAISGKSGYGYTF | TGTGCCATCAGCGGGAAAAGTGGGTATGGCTACACCTTC
TRBJ1-1 | 14 | many | TRBV2 | . | CASSAGARAAEAFF | TGTGCCAGCAGTGCAGGGGCGAGAGCCGCTGAAGCTTTCTTT
TRBJ2-2 | 16 | few | TRBV9 | . | CASSPYPSGNTGELFF | TGTGCCAGCAGCCCCTACCCGTCGGGTAACACCGGGGAGCTGTTTTTT
TRBJ2-7 | 15 | few | TRBV5-1 | . | CASSIGPSSSYEQYF | TGCGCCAGCAGCATCGGGCCCAGTAGCTCCTACGAGCAGTACTTC
TRBJ1-5 | 15 | . | TRBV24-1 | . | CASSDGQPSNQPQHF | TGTGCCAGCAGTGATGGACAGCCTAGCAATCAGCCCCAGCATTTT
TRBJ2-5 | 15 | few | TRBV20-1 | TRBD2 | CSARRGAQYQETQYF | TGCAGTGCTAGGCGGGGGGCCCAGTACCAAGAGACCCAGTACTTC
TRBJ2-2 | 16 | few | TRBV12-3/TRBV12-4 | TRBD2 | CASSLRLAEMGGELFF | TGTGCCAGCAGCCTCCGACTAGCGGAGATGGGCGGGGAGCTGTTTTTT
TRBJ1-2 | 13 | many | TRBV24-1 | . | CATSDAGQNRYTF | TGTGCCACCAGTGACGCCGGACAGAACCGCTACACCTTC
TRBJ1-5 | 14 | few | TRBV12-3/TRBV12-4 | . | CASSFVRGGQPQHF | TGTGCCAGCAGTTTTGTCCGGGGGGGACAGCCCCAGCATTTT
TRBJ1-1 | 15 | . | TRBV24-1 | . | CATSDLTGGWTEAFF | TGTGCCACCAGTGATCTCACGGGCGGATGGACTGAAGCTTTCTTT
TRBJ1-3 | 15 | . | TRBV2 | TRBD1 | CASRSGTVRGNTIYF | TGTGCCAGCAGGTCCGGGACAGTGAGAGGAAACACCATATATTTT
TRBJ1-1 | 14 | few | TRBV9 | . | CASSVDALNTEAFF | TGTGCCAGCAGCGTAGACGCTTTGAACACTGAAGCTTTCTTT
TRBJ2-7 | 15 | . | TRBV6-5 | . | CASSSLRTSSYEQYF | TGTGCCAGCAGTTCCCTACGCACCAGCTCCTACGAGCAGTACTTC
TRBJ1-2 | 14 | . | TRBV6-6 | TRBD1 | CASSPGTVARGYTF | TGTGCCAGCAGCCCCGGGACAGTGGCTCGTGGCTACACCTTC
TRBJ1-2 | 14 | . | TRBV19 | . | CASSARGGDYGYTF | TGTGCCAGTAGTGCTAGGGGAGGGGACTATGGCTACACCTTC
TRBJ1-1 | 13 | . | TRBV10-3 | TRBD1 | CAISRTGFTEAFF | TGTGCCATCAGTCGGACAGGGTTCACTGAAGCTTTCTTT
TRBJ1-6 | 16 | once | TRBV5-1 | . | CASSLEGRTPSSPLHF | TGCGCCAGCAGCTTGGAGGGTCGGACACCCTCTTCACCCCTCCACTTT
TRBJ1-1 | 15 | . | TRBV4-2 | . | CASSQEKGVNTEAFF | TGTGCCAGCAGCCAAGAGAAGGGTGTGAACACTGAAGCTTTCTTT
TRBJ1-2 | 15 | many | TRBV10-3 | TRBD1 | CAINSGQLTNYGYTF | TGTGCCATCAATTCGGGACAGTTAACTAACTATGGCTACACCTTC
TRBJ1-3 | 16 | . | TRBV11-1 | TRBD1 | CASSLGQEHSGNTIYF | TGTGCCAGCAGCTTGGGACAGGAGCACTCTGGAAACACCATATATTTT
TRBJ2-7 | 16 | . | TRBV29-1 | TRBD1 | CSVATVGDRGDYEQYF | TGCAGCGTTGCAACGGTCGGTGACAGGGGGGACTACGAGCAGTACTTC
TRBJ1-2 | 15 | few | TRBV2 | . | CASSEDGSGYNGYTF | TGTGCCAGCAGTGAAGATGGGAGTGGCTATAATGGCTACACCTTC
TRBJ1-5 | 16 | many | TRBV24-1 | TRBD1 | CATSDPRTGSNQPQHF | TGTGCCACCAGTGACCCTCGGACAGGGAGTAATCAGCCCCAGCATTTT
TRBJ1-4 | 16 | few | TRBV19 | . | CASGDRYLLRDEKLFF | TGTGCCAGTGGCGACAGGTACCTTCTAAGGGACGAAAAACTGTTTTTT
TRBJ1-1 | 14 | . | TRBV5-1 | . | CASSSRSGNTEAFF | TGCGCCAGCAGCTCCCGGTCTGGGAACACTGAAGCTTTCTTT
TRBJ1-5 | 14 | once | TRBV12-3/TRBV12-4 | TRBD1 | CASSATGGRKPQHF | TGTGCCAGCAGTGCAACAGGGGGCAGGAAGCCCCAGCATTTT
TRBJ2-5 | 18 | many | TRBV24-1 | TRBD1 | CATSDRGTGGSKQETQYF | TGTGCCACCAGTGATCGCGGGACAGGCGGCAGTAAACAAGAGACCCAGTACTTC
TRBJ2-7 | 14 | medium-sized | TRBV25-1 | . | CASSELGLGYEQYF | TGTGCCAGCAGTGAATTAGGGCTCGGCTACGAGCAGTACTTC
TRBJ1-1 | 15 | . | TRBV29-1 | TRBD1 | CSAEQGIERGPEAFF | TGCAGCGCTGAACAGGGGATCGAGAGGGGGCCTGAAGCTTTCTTT